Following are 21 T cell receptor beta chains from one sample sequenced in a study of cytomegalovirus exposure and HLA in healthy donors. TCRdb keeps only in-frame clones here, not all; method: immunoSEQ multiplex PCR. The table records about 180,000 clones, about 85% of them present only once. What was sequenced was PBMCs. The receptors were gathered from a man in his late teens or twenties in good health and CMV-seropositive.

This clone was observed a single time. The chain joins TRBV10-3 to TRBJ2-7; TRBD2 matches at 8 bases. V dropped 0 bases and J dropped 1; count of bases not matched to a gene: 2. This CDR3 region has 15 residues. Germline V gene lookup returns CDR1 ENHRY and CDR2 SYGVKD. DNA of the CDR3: TGTGCCATCAGTGAGTCAGCGGGGGATTCCTACGAGCAGTACTTC. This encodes CAISESAGDSYEQYF.

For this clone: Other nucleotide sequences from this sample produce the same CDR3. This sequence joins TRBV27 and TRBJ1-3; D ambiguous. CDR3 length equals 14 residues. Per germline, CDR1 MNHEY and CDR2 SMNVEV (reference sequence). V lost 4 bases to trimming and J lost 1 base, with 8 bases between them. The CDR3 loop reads CASSSTGSGNTIYF. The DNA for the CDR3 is TGTGCCAGCAGTTCGACGGGATCTGGAAACACCATATATTTT.

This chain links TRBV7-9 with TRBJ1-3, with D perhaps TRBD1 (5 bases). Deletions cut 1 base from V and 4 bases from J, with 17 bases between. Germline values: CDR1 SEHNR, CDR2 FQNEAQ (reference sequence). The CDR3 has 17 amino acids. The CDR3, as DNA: TGTGCCAGCAGCTTAGTAGCTGGGGGGTCAGGAGGAAACACCATATATTTT. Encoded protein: CASSLVAGGSGGNTIYF.

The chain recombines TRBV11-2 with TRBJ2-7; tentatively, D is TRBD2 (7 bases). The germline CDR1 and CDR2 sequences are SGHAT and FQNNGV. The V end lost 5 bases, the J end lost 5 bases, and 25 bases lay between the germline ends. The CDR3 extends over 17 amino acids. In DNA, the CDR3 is TGTGCCAGCAGCCCCTTTGCGGGGGCGGTGGAAATCAACGAGCAGTACTTC. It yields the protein CASSPFAGAVEINEQYF.

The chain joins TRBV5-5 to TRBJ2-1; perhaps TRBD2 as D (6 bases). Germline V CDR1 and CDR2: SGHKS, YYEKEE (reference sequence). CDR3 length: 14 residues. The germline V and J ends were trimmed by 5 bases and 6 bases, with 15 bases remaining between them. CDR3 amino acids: CASRQWDLTNEQFF. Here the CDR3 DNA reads TGTGCCAGCAGACAATGGGACTTAACCAATGAGCAGTTCTTC.

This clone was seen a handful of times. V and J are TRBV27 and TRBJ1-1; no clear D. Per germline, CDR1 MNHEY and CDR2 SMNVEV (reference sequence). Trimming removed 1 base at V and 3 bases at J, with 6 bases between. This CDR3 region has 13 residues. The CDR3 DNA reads TGTGCCAGCAGTTTATGGCAGGACACTGAAGCTTTCTTT. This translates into CASSLWQDTEAFF.

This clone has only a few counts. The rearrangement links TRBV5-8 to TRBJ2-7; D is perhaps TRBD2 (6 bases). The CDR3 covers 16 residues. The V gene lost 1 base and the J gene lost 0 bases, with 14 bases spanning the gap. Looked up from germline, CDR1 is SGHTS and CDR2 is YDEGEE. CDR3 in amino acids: CASSLFGAGSSYEQYF. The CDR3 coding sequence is TGTGCCAGCAGCTTGTTTGGGGCCGGGAGCTCCTACGAGCAGTACTTC.

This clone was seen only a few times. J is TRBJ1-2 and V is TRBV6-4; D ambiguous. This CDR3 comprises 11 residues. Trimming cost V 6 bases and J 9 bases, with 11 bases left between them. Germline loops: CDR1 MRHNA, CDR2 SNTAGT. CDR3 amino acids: CASSRSGSYTF. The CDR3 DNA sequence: TGTGCCAGCAGCCGATCCGGGAGCTACACCTTC.

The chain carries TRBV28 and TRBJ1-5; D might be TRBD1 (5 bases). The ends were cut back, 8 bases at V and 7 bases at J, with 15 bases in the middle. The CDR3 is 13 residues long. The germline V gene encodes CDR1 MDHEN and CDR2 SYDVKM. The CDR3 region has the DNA TGTGCCAGCCTTGAAGGGAGGGGACAGCCCCAGCATTTT. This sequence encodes CASLEGRGQPQHF.

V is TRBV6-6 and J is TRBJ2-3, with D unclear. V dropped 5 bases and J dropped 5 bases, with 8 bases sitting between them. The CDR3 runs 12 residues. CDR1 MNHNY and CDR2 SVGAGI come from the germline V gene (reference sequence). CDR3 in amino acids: CASSPSGDTQYF. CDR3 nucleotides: TGTGCCAGCAGTCCCTCGGGAGATACGCAGTATTTT.

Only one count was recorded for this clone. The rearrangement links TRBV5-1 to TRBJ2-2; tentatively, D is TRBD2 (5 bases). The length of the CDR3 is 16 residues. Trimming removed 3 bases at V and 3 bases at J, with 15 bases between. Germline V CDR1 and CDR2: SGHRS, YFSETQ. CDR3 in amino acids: CASSSLGVPDTGELFF. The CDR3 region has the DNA TGCGCCAGCAGCTCTCTCGGGGTACCGGACACCGGGGAGCTGTTTTTT.

CDR3 nucleotide sequence: TGTGCCAGCAGGGGGGGACAGGGCCTCACCCTTCTCTACGAGCAGTACTTC. It encodes CASRGGQGLTLLYEQYF. The chain recombines TRBV28 with TRBJ2-7; TRBD1 matches at 9 bases. The CDR3 spans 17 residues. Per the germline V gene, CDR1 is MDHEN and CDR2 is SYDVKM. V gave up 6 bases and J gave up 3 bases; unmatched junction bases: 15.

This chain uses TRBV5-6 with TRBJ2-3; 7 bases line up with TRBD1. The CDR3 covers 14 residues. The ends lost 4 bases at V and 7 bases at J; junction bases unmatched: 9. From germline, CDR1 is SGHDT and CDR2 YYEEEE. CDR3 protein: CASSRGTAAHTQYF. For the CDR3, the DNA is TGTGCCAGCAGCCGAGGGACAGCAGCCCATACGCAGTATTTT.

The CDR3 loop reads CASMGSDTQYF. DNA of the CDR3: TGTGCCAGCATGGGCTCAGATACGCAGTATTTT. The chain combines TRBV27 with TRBJ2-3, with D hard to call. The V end lost 7 bases, the J end lost 4 bases, and 6 bases lay between the germline ends. The CDR3 totals 11 residues. Germline-derived CDR1 and CDR2 are MNHEY and SMNVEV (reference sequence).

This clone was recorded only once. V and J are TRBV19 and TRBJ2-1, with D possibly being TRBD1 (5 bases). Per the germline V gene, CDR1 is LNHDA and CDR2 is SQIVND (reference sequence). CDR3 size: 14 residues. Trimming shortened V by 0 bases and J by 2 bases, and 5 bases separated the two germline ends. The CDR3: CASSIDRAYNEQFF. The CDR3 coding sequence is TGTGCCAGTAGTATAGACAGGGCCTACAATGAGCAGTTCTTC. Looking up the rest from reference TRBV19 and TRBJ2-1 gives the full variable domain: DGGITQSPKYLFRKEGQNVTLSCEQNLNHDAMYWYRQDPGQGLRLIYYSQIVNDFQKGDIAEGYSVSREKKESFPLTVTSAQKNPTAFYLCASSIDRAYNEQFFGPGTRLTVL.

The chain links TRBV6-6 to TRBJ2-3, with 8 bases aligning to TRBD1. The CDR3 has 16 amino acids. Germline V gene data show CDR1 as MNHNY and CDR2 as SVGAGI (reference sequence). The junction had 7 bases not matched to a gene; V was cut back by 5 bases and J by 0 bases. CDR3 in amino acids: CASSNLGQASTDTQYF. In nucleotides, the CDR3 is TGTGCCAGCAGTAACCTGGGACAGGCGAGCACAGATACGCAGTATTTT.

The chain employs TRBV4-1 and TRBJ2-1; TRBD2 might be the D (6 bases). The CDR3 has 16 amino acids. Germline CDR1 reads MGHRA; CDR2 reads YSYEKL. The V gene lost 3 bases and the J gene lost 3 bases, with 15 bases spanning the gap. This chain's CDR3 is CASSHSSEGLYNEQFF. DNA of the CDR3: TGCGCCAGCAGCCATTCATCGGAGGGACTCTACAATGAGCAGTTCTTC.

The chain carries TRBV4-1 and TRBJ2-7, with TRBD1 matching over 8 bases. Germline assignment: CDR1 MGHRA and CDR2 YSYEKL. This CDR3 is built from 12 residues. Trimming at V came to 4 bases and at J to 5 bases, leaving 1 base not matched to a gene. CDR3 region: CASSRTGNEQYF. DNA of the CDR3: TGCGCCAGCAGCCGGACAGGGAACGAGCAGTACTTC.

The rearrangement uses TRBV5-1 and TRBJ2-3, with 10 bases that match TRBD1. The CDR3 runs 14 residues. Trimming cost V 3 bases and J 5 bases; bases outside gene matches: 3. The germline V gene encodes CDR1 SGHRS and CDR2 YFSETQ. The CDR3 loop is CASSSGQGLDTQYF. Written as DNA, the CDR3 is TGCGCCAGCAGCTCGGGACAGGGGTTAGATACGCAGTATTTT.

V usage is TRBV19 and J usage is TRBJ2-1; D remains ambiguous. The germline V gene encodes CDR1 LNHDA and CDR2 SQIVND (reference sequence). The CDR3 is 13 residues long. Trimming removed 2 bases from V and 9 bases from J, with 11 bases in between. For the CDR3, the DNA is TGTGCCAGTAGTATACGGTCTGCGATTGAGCAGTTCTTC. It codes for CASSIRSAIEQFF.

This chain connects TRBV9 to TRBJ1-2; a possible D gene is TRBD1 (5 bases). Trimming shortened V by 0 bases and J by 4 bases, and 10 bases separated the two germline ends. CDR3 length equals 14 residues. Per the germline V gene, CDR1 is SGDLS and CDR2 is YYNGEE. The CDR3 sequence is CASSVDRGSYGYTF. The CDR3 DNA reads TGTGCCAGCAGCGTAGATAGGGGCTCCTATGGCTACACCTTC.